These 16 T cell receptor beta chains originate from one sample sequenced in a study of cytomegalovirus exposure and HLA in healthy donors. 13 Jbeta primers and 60 Vbeta primers were used for the PCR. Clones were sequenced by immunoSEQ multiplex PCR, and TCRdb holds only the in-frame ones, with some missing. The sample carries about 140,000 clones, around 10% recorded once. Sequenced input: PBMCs. All receptors come from a male donor in good health and CMV-seronegative.

V and J are TRBV11-1 and TRBJ2-7, with 9 bases lining up with TRBD1. Germline-derived CDR1 and CDR2 are SGHAT and FQDESV (reference sequence). This CDR3 is 14 amino acids long. With 4 bases clipped from V and 7 bases from J, the junction kept 8 bases outside the gene matches. CDR3 in amino acids: CASSSRDRVVEQYF. The CDR3 nucleotides are TGTGCCAGCAGCTCCCGGGACAGGGTGGTTGAGCAGTACTTC.

This clone was detected only a few times. V usage is TRBV2 and J usage is TRBJ2-2; 10 nucleotides line up with TRBD1. CDR1 SNHLY and CDR2 FYNNEI come from the germline V gene. The CDR3 loop spans 19 amino acids. Germline trimming cut 6 bases from V and 2 bases from J; bases unmatched to any gene: 15. This CDR3 reads CASRRQGARSGSNTGELFF. CDR3 coding DNA: TGTGCCAGCAGGAGACAGGGGGCGCGGAGCGGGAGCAACACCGGGGAGCTGTTTTTT. The full variable domain, in which reference TRBV2 and TRBJ2-2 provide the parts outside the CDR3, is EPEVTQTPSHQVTQMGQEVILRCVPISNHLYFYWYRQILGQKVEFLVSFYNNEISEKSEIFDDQFSVERPDGSNFTLKIRSTKLEDSAMYFCASRRQGARSGSNTGELFFGEGSRLTVL.

This clone is a singleton in its sample. The chain couples TRBV27 to TRBJ2-1; no clear D gene. Trimming left V 4 bases short and J 7 bases short, with 14 bases between. The CDR3 is made up of 14 amino acids. CDR1 is MNHEY, CDR2 SMNVEV, per germline (reference sequence). The CDR3 reads CASSSDNPWNEQFF. Written as DNA, the CDR3 is TGTGCCAGCAGTTCAGACAACCCTTGGAATGAGCAGTTCTTC.

This clone was counted between two and nine times. This chain connects TRBV6-1 to TRBJ2-1; 14 bases match TRBD2. The CDR3 is 15 amino acids. J lost 8 bases, V lost 1 base, and 1 base had no gene match. The germline V gene has CDR1 MNHNS and CDR2 SASEGT. CDR3 in amino acids: CASSEGLAGGYEQFF. CDR3 DNA sequence: TGTGCCAGCAGTGAAGGACTAGCGGGGGGGTATGAGCAGTTCTTC.

This clone was detected only a few times. This chain uses TRBV4-3 with TRBJ1-4; D remains unclear. V lost 3 bases and J 0 bases, leaving 8 bases between the germline ends. The CDR3 length is 15 residues. Germline values: CDR1 LGHNA, CDR2 YSLEER. CDR3 sequence (DNA): TGCGCCAGCAGCCATAGGAGATCAACTAATGAAAAACTGTTTTTT. Residues: CASSHRRSTNEKLFF.

This clone turned up a few times. One junction end disagrees with the germline gene, perhaps due to a read error. CDR3 DNA: TGTGCCAGCAGTTTAGGACTGAACACTGGAGCTTTCTTT. This gives the protein CASSLGLNTGAFF. The chain employs TRBV27 and TRBJ1-1; the D is unclear. CDR1 is MNHEY and CDR2 is SMNVEV in the germline V gene (reference sequence). The CDR3 totals 13 residues.

In this sample, this clone turned up a few times. The chain has TRBV27 and TRBJ1-1, with D perhaps matching TRBD1 (6 bases). Germline CDR1 is MNHEY and CDR2 is SMNVEV (reference sequence). Trimming cost V 3 bases and J 2 bases, with 19 bases left between them. The CDR3 extends over 17 amino acids. CDR3 nucleotide sequence: TGTGCCAGCAGTTTGGAAGGAAGGGGGTACTTCAACACTGAAGCTTTCTTT. Its translation: CASSLEGRGYFNTEAFF.

The rearrangement links TRBV7-9 to TRBJ2-7; D gene uncertain. The CDR3 has 12 amino acids. V shed 5 bases and J shed 6 bases, with 11 bases lying between them. Germline CDR1 and CDR2: SEHNR and FQNEAQ (reference sequence). The CDR3 region is CASSQSTPEQYF. CDR3 nucleotide sequence: TGTGCCAGCAGCCAATCTACCCCCGAGCAGTACTTC.

The sample holds a few counts of this clone. This rearrangement joins TRBV7-9 to TRBJ2-5; tentatively, D is TRBD1 (6 bases). The tail of the sequence fits TRBJ2-7 better, so the J call may be wrong. This CDR3 comprises 14 residues. Germline assignment: CDR1 SEHNR and CDR2 FQNEAQ (reference sequence). The CDR3 protein is CASSPRDTPYEQYF. In DNA form, the CDR3 reads TGTGCCAGCAGCCCCCGGGACACCCCGTACGAGCAGTACTTC.

This clone was detected a few times. One end of the junction fails to match germline, which may point to a read error. The rearrangement uses TRBV15 and TRBJ1-1, with TRBD1 matching over 8 bases. This CDR3 comprises 14 residues. Germline V lookup: CDR1 LNHNV, CDR2 YYDKDF (reference sequence). The CDR3 here is CATSGDRGQTPAFF. The CDR3 DNA reads TGTGCCACCAGCGGAGACAGGGGCCAGACACCTGCTTTCTTT. Filled out from reference TRBV15 and TRBJ1-1, the complete variable domain reads DAMVIQNPRYQVTQFGKPVTLSCSQTLNHNVMYWYQQKSSQAPKLLFHYYDKDFNNEADTPDNFQSRRPNTSFCFLDIRSPGLGDTAMYLCATSGDRGQTPAFFGQGTRLTVV.

This clone occurred a few times. The DNA for the CDR3 is TGTGCCAGCAGCTTAGATCGGGAATCGGACGAGCAGTACTTC. Protein sequence: CASSLDRESDEQYF. J is TRBJ2-7 and V is TRBV11-2, with D perhaps TRBD2 (5 bases). Germline lookup yields CDR1 SGHAT and CDR2 FQNNGV. Trimming pared 0 bases from V and 5 bases from J, leaving 11 bases between. The CDR3 spans 14 residues. The complete variable domain, with remaining parts taken from reference TRBV11-2 and TRBJ2-7, reads EAGVAQSPRYKIIEKRQSVAFWCNPISGHATLYWYQQILGQGPKLLIQFQNNGVVDDSQLPKDRFSAERLKGVDSTLKIQPAKLEDSAVYLCASSLDRESDEQYFGPGTRLTVT.

This clone has only a few counts. This chain links TRBV6-1 with TRBJ2-7, with a tentative D call TRBD2 (6 bases). Trimming stripped 8 bases from V and 5 bases from J, with 16 bases between. CDR1 MNHNS and CDR2 SASEGT come from the germline V gene. The CDR3 covers 13 residues. CDR3 loop: CASRRESSHEQYF. CDR3 nucleotides: TGTGCCAGCCGGAGGGAGTCTTCGCACGAGCAGTACTTC.

The chain has TRBV28 and TRBJ2-1; TRBD2 is a possible D gene (5 bases). In germline, CDR1 is MDHEN, CDR2 SYDVKM. V lost 1 base and J 9 bases, leaving 10 bases between the germline ends. The CDR3 is 13 residues long. CDR3 region: CASSLFPGIEQFF. Written as DNA, the CDR3 is TGTGCCAGCAGTTTATTCCCGGGAATTGAGCAGTTCTTC. The full variable domain, rest sourced from reference TRBV28 and TRBJ2-1, is DVKVTQSSRYLVKRTGEKVFLECVQDMDHENMFWYRQDPGLGLRLIYFSYDVKMKEKGDIPEGYSVSREKKERFSLILESASTNQTSMYLCASSLFPGIEQFFGPGTRLTVL.

This clone was observed a few times. The chain recombines TRBV6-6 with TRBJ1-5; 7 positions agree with TRBD1. The V segment lost 6 bases and the J segment 2 bases; nucleotides outside the gene matches: 7. Per germline, CDR1 MNHNY and CDR2 SVGAGI (reference sequence). The length of the CDR3 is 15 residues. The CDR3 DNA is TGTGCCAGCAGAACTGGGGACAGTCGCAATCAGCCCCAGCATTTT. This codes for CASRTGDSRNQPQHF.

This clone has a handful of counts. The V and J genes are TRBV5-1 and TRBJ1-1, with TRBD1 as a possible D gene (6 bases). V gave up 4 bases and J gave up 6 bases, with 16 bases separating them. CDR1 and CDR2 from the germline V gene are SGHRS and YFSETQ. CDR3 size: 14 residues. The CDR3 loop reads CASSPNTGWPEAFF. The CDR3, as DNA: TGCGCCAGCAGCCCGAATACAGGGTGGCCTGAAGCTTTCTTT.

This sequence joins TRBV2 and TRBJ1-2, with 8 bases matching TRBD1. Germline assignment: CDR1 SNHLY and CDR2 FYNNEI. The V gene end was trimmed by 10 bases and the J gene end by 8 bases; junction bases not matched to a gene: 12. This CDR3 spans 13 amino acids. As DNA, the CDR3 is TGTGCCACCGAGACAGGGGAGGGGTACGGCTACACCTTC. Translated, it gives CATETGEGYGYTF.